These T cell receptor beta chains were read from a single sample in a study of T cell responses to AZD1222 COVID-19 vaccine. Using immunoSEQ multiplex PCR, the repertoire was profiled, and TCRdb retains in-frame clones only, with some absent. This table holds fewer than 150,000 clones, roughly 90% found once. The material sequenced was peripheral blood, taken on day 0 of AZD1222 vaccination. The receptors originated from an adult in good health. The CDR3 runs from the conserved cysteine through the conserved F or W. The D gene is left open where the match is weak. Clone size, where shown, is once, few, many, or a class for clones that have expanded.

D: .; size: few; J: TRBJ2-1; V: TRBV6-5; CDR3: CASGANPNEQFF; DNA: TGTGCCAGCGGGGCTAATCCCAATGAGCAGTTCTTC
D: .; size: .; J: TRBJ1-4; V: TRBV4-3; CDR3: CANRLPNEKLFF; DNA: TGCGCCAATCGACTGCCGAATGAAAAACTGTTTTTT
D: TRBD1; size: .; J: TRBJ1-1; V: TRBV5-4; CDR3: CASSSKDRGGFGFF; DNA: TGTGCCAGCAGCTCCAAAGACAGGGGAGGCTTCGGTTTCTTT
D: TRBD1; size: .; J: TRBJ1-2; V: TRBV4-2; CDR3: CASSQVSGTGGGGYTF; DNA: TGTGCCAGCAGCCAAGTCTCCGGGACAGGGGGCGGGGGCTACACCTTC
D: TRBD2; size: .; J: TRBJ2-1; V: TRBV28; CDR3: CASSLGLAGVNEQFF; DNA: TGTGCCAGCAGTTTGGGTCTAGCGGGAGTTAATGAGCAGTTCTTC
D: TRBD1; size: .; J: TRBJ2-2; V: TRBV9; CDR3: CASSVVGGQGYTGELFF; DNA: TGTGCCAGCAGCGTAGTAGGGGGACAGGGCTACACCGGGGAGCTGTTTTTT
D: TRBD2; size: .; J: TRBJ2-5; V: TRBV10-1; CDR3: CASSESLAGEEIQYF; DNA: TGCGCCAGCAGTGAGTCCCTAGCGGGAGAAGAGATCCAGTACTTC
D: .; size: once; J: TRBJ2-2; V: TRBV18; CDR3: CASSPPSRPNTGELFF; DNA: TGTGCCAGCTCACCACCGTCGCGTCCGAACACCGGGGAGCTGTTTTTT
D: TRBD2; size: .; J: TRBJ2-3; V: TRBV2; CDR3: CAGLPGGQNTQYF; DNA: TGTGCCGGGTTACCGGGAGGACAAAATACGCAGTATTTT
D: .; size: .; J: TRBJ2-1; V: TRBV19; CDR3: CASSIKWQSSYNEQFF; DNA: TGTGCCAGTAGTATAAAATGGCAGAGCTCCTACAATGAGCAGTTCTTC
D: .; size: .; J: TRBJ1-2; V: TRBV25-1; CDR3: CASSDPDSYGYTF; DNA: TGTGCCAGCAGTGACCCGGACAGCTATGGCTACACCTTC
D: TRBD1; size: .; J: TRBJ1-4; V: TRBV6-5; CDR3: CASKRDRENEKLFF; DNA: TGTGCCAGCAAGCGAGACAGGGAAAATGAAAAACTGTTTTTT
D: .; size: once; J: TRBJ1-2; V: TRBV14; CDR3: CASSQILQGTYTF; DNA: TGTGCCAGCAGCCAAATCCTCCAGGGCACCTACACCTTC
D: .; size: .; J: TRBJ1-6; V: TRBV4-3; CDR3: CASSTERVSPLHF; DNA: TGCGCCAGCAGCACCGAGAGGGTTTCACCCCTCCACTTT
D: .; size: .; J: TRBJ1-1; V: TRBV4-1; CDR3: CASSFEGLNTEAFF; DNA: TGCGCCAGCAGCTTCGAGGGCCTGAACACTGAAGCTTTCTTT
D: TRBD2; size: .; J: TRBJ2-1; V: TRBV19; CDR3: CASSRGLAHYNEQFF; DNA: TGTGCCAGTAGTAGGGGACTAGCGCATTACAATGAGCAGTTCTTC
D: .; size: few; J: TRBJ1-5; V: TRBV10-2; CDR3: CASGGAPNQPQHF; DNA: TGCGCCAGCGGGGGAGCCCCCAATCAGCCCCAGCATTTT
D: TRBD1; size: .; J: TRBJ1-2; V: TRBV7-2; CDR3: CASSLDRTFNYGYTF; DNA: TGTGCCAGCAGCTTGGACAGGACTTTTAACTATGGCTACACCTTC
D: .; size: .; J: TRBJ2-5; V: TRBV10-2; CDR3: CASSGGFTETQYF; DNA: TGCGCCAGCAGTGGAGGCTTCACGGAGACCCAGTACTTC